Below, 25 T cell receptor beta chains from the same sample are listed, as sequenced in a study of cytomegalovirus exposure and HLA in healthy donors. Primers for the PCR totalled 60 Vbeta and 13 Jbeta. The assay was immunoSEQ multiplex PCR, and TCRdb's table has in-frame clones only and misses some. Counted here are over 150,000 clones, 82% occurring once; the ten biggest clones make up 7.5% to 9.5%. Specimen: PBMCs. The source of these receptors is a male donor in good health and CMV-seropositive.

The chain joins TRBV4-3 to TRBJ2-7; tentative D call: TRBD2 (7 bases). Per germline, CDR1 LGHNA and CDR2 YSLEER. The V end lost 0 bases, the J end lost 1 base, and 10 bases lay between the germline ends. The CDR3 is made up of 15 amino acids. The CDR3 loop reads CASSQDRGASYEQYF. DNA of the CDR3: TGCGCCAGCAGCCAAGATCGGGGGGCGTCCTACGAGCAGTACTTC.

The chain uses TRBV27 and TRBJ1-2; tentatively, D is TRBD1 (6 bases). Germline V gene data show CDR1 as MNHEY and CDR2 as SMNVEV (reference sequence). Trimming pared 2 bases from V and 2 bases from J, leaving 12 bases between. The CDR3 runs to 15 residues. In nucleotides, the CDR3 is TGTGCCAGCAGTTTAAGTTCCACAGGGAACTATGGCTACACCTTC. Translation: CASSLSSTGNYGYTF.

This clone was counted only a few times. CDR3 region: CASRSGGLADTQYF. CDR3 nucleotides: TGTGCCAGCAGAAGCGGGGGGTTGGCAGATACGCAGTATTTT. The chain employs TRBV9 and TRBJ2-3; TRBD2 agrees at 9 bases. The CDR3 consists of 14 residues. V trimming: 5 bases; J trimming: 4 bases; junction bases outside the gene matches: 5. Germline V gene lookup returns CDR1 SGDLS and CDR2 YYNGEE.

The rearrangement uses TRBV14 and TRBJ2-3; D gene unclear. Germline V gene lookup returns CDR1 SGHDN and CDR2 FVKESK. V lost 1 base and J lost 8, with 7 bases in between. There are 12 residues in the CDR3. The CDR3 spells CASSQGASTQYF. The CDR3 nucleotides read TGTGCCAGCAGCCAAGGAGCGAGTACGCAGTATTTT.

V gene TRBV7-9 combines with J gene TRBJ1-1; 7 bases are shared with TRBD1. Germline CDR1 is SEHNR and CDR2 is FQNEAQ (reference sequence). The CDR3 runs to 14 residues. Trimming removed 5 bases from V and 10 bases from J; junction bases left unmatched: 13. The CDR3, as DNA: TGTGCCAGCAGCCCAAATAGACAGGGATTAAGAGCTTTCTTT. It encodes CASSPNRQGLRAFF.

The CDR3 is CASSLTSGISYEQYF. In DNA form, the CDR3 reads TGCGCCAGCAGTTTAACTAGCGGCATCTCCTACGAGCAGTACTTC. The genes are TRBV4-1 and TRBJ2-7; 8 bases align to TRBD2. The trim removed 6 bases at V and 0 bases at J, leaving 7 bases unmatched. Germline V lookup: CDR1 MGHRA, CDR2 YSYEKL. The CDR3 covers 15 residues.

CDR3 nucleotide sequence: TGTGCCAGCAGTGCGGGGGAGGGCAATCAGCCCCAGCATTTT. Amino acids: CASSAGEGNQPQHF. The chain carries TRBV5-6 and TRBJ1-5, with D tentatively TRBD1 (5 bases). CDR3 length: 14 residues. Germline V CDR1 and CDR2: SGHDT, YYEEEE. Trimming took 5 bases from V and 2 from J, leaving 11 bases between them. Full variable domain (outside the CDR3, taken from reference TRBV5-6 and TRBJ1-5): DAGVTQSPTHLIKTRGQQVTLRCSPKSGHDTVSWYQQALGQGPQFIFQYYEEEERQRGNFPDRFSGHQFPNYSSELNVNALLLGDSALYLCASSAGEGNQPQHFGDGTRLSIL.

CDR3 nucleotides: TGTGCCATCCTTGGGGGGGGCAACACCGGGGAGCTGTTTTTT. This sequence encodes CAILGGGNTGELFF. V and J are TRBV10-3 and TRBJ2-2; D may be TRBD2 (7 bases). The CDR3 is made up of 14 amino acids. Per germline, CDR1 ENHRY and CDR2 SYGVKD. V was pared by 8 bases and J by 2 bases, with 12 bases between.

The gene calls are TRBV6-5 and TRBJ1-1; 8 positions agree with TRBD1. V lost 4 bases to trimming and J lost 4 bases; unmatched junction nucleotides: 8. In germline, CDR1 is MNHEY, CDR2 SVGAGI. The CDR3 is made up of 15 amino acids. CDR3 sequence reads: CASSFSGGTITEAFF. CDR3 sequence (DNA): TGTGCCAGCAGTTTCTCAGGGGGCACAATCACTGAAGCTTTCTTT.

V is TRBV30 and J is TRBJ2-1; D not resolved. V dropped 4 bases and J dropped 8 bases, with 12 bases sitting between them. This CDR3 is 12 amino acids long. Germline CDR1 GTSNPN, CDR2 SVGIG (reference sequence). CDR3 residues: CAWTRGPDEQFF. As DNA, the CDR3 is TGTGCCTGGACTAGAGGTCCGGATGAGCAGTTCTTC.

The V gene is TRBV15, the J gene TRBJ1-2; 7 positions agree with TRBD1. CDR1 LNHNV and CDR2 YYDKDF come from the germline V gene (reference sequence). V shed 3 bases, J shed 6 bases, and the junction held 4 bases outside the gene matches. This CDR3 is 13 amino acids long. The CDR3: CATSRGQGDGYTF. CDR3 coding DNA: TGTGCCACCAGCAGGGGTCAGGGGGATGGCTACACCTTC.

The chain employs TRBV11-2 and TRBJ2-6; possible D gene TRBD2, 7 bases. Germline V gene data show CDR1 as SGHAT and CDR2 as FQNNGV. Trimming pared 3 bases from V and 4 bases from J, leaving 19 bases between. CDR3 length equals 18 residues. The CDR3 nucleotides read TGTGCCAGCAGCTTTCTCTGGGGGGGGCGCGGAGGGGCCAACGTCCTGACTTTC. Translated: CASSFLWGGRGGANVLTF.

The rearrangement uses TRBV5-1 and TRBJ1-4; D is possibly TRBD1 (6 bases). Germline V lookup: CDR1 SGHRS, CDR2 YFSETQ. The ends were cut back, 4 bases at V and 4 bases at J, with 11 bases in the middle. The CDR3 sequence is 14 residues long. CDR3 amino acids: CASSPRDNNEKLFF. The DNA for the CDR3 is TGCGCCAGCAGCCCCCGGGACAATAATGAAAAACTGTTTTTT.

The chain has TRBV6-5 and TRBJ1-1; 7 bases match TRBD1. This CDR3 contains 15 residues. The germline V gene encodes CDR1 MNHEY and CDR2 SVGAGI. With V trimmed by 5 bases and J by 3 bases, 9 bases remained unmatched. The CDR3: CASSTRQGSDTEAFF. CDR3 coding DNA: TGTGCCAGCAGTACACGACAGGGAAGTGACACTGAAGCTTTCTTT.

The chain combines TRBV6-6 with TRBJ2-7; no firm D call. The V end lost 0 bases, the J end lost 2 bases, and 5 bases lay between the germline ends. The V gene's germline CDR1 is MNHNY and CDR2 SVGAGI (reference sequence). There are 13 residues in the CDR3. The CDR3 loop is CASSYSIAYEQYF. CDR3 coding DNA: TGTGCCAGCAGTTACTCGATAGCCTACGAGCAGTACTTC.

The gene calls are TRBV18 and TRBJ2-7; 7 nucleotides agree with TRBD2. Germline lookup yields CDR1 KGHSH and CDR2 LQKENI. V shed 2 bases and J 6 bases; nucleotides not matched to a gene: 13. This CDR3 is built from 16 residues. CDR3 DNA sequence: TGTGCCAGCTCACCATATGGTGGCGGGAGTCAGGGCGAGCAGTACTTC. Translation gives CASSPYGGGSQGEQYF.

Comments on this clone: One end of the junction does not line up with germline, which may come from a read error. This chain connects TRBV9 to TRBJ1-3; D may be TRBD1 (6 bases). The germline V gene has CDR1 SGDLS and CDR2 YYNGEE. There are 14 residues in the CDR3. This CDR3 reads CASSATGSENTIYF. The CDR3 DNA sequence: TGTGCCAGCAGCGCCACAGGGTCTGAAAACACCATATATTTT.

In its sample, this clone was seen once. CDR3 sequence (DNA): TGCAGCGCCACCCGGAAAGGGGCCAGGGAACATTACGAGCAGTACTTC. It translates to CSATRKGAREHYEQYF. V gene TRBV29-1 combines with J gene TRBJ2-7; the D gene is possibly TRBD1 (5 bases). Trimming cost V 7 bases and J 4 bases, with 26 bases left between them. Germline values: CDR1 SQVTM, CDR2 ANQGSEA. The CDR3 length is 16 residues.

This clone was found once. The rearrangement uses TRBV7-9 and TRBJ2-3; TRBD2 matches at 14 bases. Germline V gene lookup returns CDR1 SEHNR and CDR2 FQNEAQ (reference sequence). Trimming took 5 bases from V and 5 from J; bases not matched to a gene: 9. CDR3 length equals 17 residues. The CDR3 sequence: CASSPPGLAGEVDTQYF. The CDR3 DNA is TGTGCCAGCAGCCCGCCGGGACTAGCGGGAGAGGTAGATACGCAGTATTTT. Supplemented by reference TRBV7-9 and TRBJ2-3, the full variable domain reads DTGVSQNPRHKITKRGQNVTFRCDPISEHNRLYWYRQTLGQGPEFLTYFQNEAQLEKSRLLSDRFSAERPKGSFSTLEIQRTEQGDSAMYLCASSPPGLAGEVDTQYFGPGTRLTVL.

The chain uses TRBV6-5 and TRBJ1-1, with 7 positions matching TRBD1. The CDR3 runs 14 residues. Per germline, CDR1 MNHEY and CDR2 SVGAGI. V gave up 6 bases and J gave up 2 bases; unmatched junction bases: 6. This chain's CDR3 is CASSRTGGNTEAFF. CDR3 coding DNA: TGTGCCAGCAGCAGGACAGGAGGTAACACTGAAGCTTTCTTT.

This chain connects TRBV7-9 to TRBJ2-7; TRBD2 aligns across 7 bases. The CDR3 is 13 residues long. Per the germline V gene, CDR1 is SEHNR and CDR2 is FQNEAQ (reference sequence). Trimming removed 3 bases from V and 5 bases from J; junction bases left unmatched: 4. This CDR3 reads CASSLGGDHEQYF. The CDR3 DNA reads as TGTGCCAGCAGCTTGGGAGGGGATCACGAGCAGTACTTC.

The chain employs TRBV15 and TRBJ1-2; D is ambiguous. Germline loops: CDR1 LNHNV, CDR2 YYDKDF (reference sequence). Trimming pared 0 bases from V and 4 bases from J, leaving 15 bases between. The CDR3 is made up of 16 amino acids. The CDR3 DNA reads as TGTGCCACCAGCAGAGAAGCGGGAGTAGTTTCCTATGGCTACACCTTC. Protein product: CATSREAGVVSYGYTF.

The chain carries TRBV5-1 and TRBJ2-7, with 14 bases matching TRBD2. V lost 4 bases and J lost 3; bases outside the gene matches: 3. CDR1 is SGHRS and CDR2 is YFSETQ in the germline V gene. This CDR3 comprises 15 residues. The CDR3 is CASSEGTSGGYEQYF. In DNA, the CDR3 is TGCGCCAGCAGCGAAGGGACTAGCGGGGGCTACGAGCAGTACTTC. The variable domain in full, completed from reference TRBV5-1 and TRBJ2-7, reads KAGVTQTPRYLIKTRGQQVTLSCSPISGHRSVSWYQQTPGQGLQFLFEYFSETQRNKGNFPGRFSGRQFSNSRSEMNVSTLELGDSALYLCASSEGTSGGYEQYFGPGTRLTVT.

The chain has TRBV7-9 and TRBJ2-7, with 14 bases aligning to TRBD2. V lost 5 bases and J lost 3; bases outside the gene matches: 3. The germline gives CDR1 SEHNR, CDR2 FQNEAQ (reference sequence). The length of the CDR3 is 15 residues. The CDR3 loop is CASSGTSGGRYEQYF. DNA of the CDR3: TGTGCCAGCAGCGGGACTAGCGGGGGACGCTACGAGCAGTACTTC.

The chain employs TRBV15 and TRBJ2-1; D ambiguous. Trimming took 0 bases from V and 4 from J, leaving 4 bases between them. The CDR3 runs 13 residues. CDR1 is LNHNV and CDR2 is YYDKDF in the germline V gene (reference sequence). The DNA for the CDR3 is TGTGCCACCAGCAGAGATCAATACAATGAGCAGTTCTTC. Protein sequence: CATSRDQYNEQFF.